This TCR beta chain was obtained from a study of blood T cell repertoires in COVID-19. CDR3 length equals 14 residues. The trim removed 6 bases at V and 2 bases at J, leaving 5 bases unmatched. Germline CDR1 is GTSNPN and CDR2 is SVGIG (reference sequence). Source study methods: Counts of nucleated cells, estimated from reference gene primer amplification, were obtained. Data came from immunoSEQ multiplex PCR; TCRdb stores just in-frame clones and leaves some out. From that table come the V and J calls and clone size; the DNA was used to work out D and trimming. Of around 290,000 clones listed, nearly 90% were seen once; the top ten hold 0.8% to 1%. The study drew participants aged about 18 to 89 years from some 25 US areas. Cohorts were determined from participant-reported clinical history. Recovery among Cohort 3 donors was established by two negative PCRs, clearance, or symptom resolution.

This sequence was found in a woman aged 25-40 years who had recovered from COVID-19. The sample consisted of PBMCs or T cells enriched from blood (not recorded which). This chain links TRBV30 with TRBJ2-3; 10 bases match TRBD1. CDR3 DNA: TGTGCCTGCCAGACAGGGGGCTTCACAGATACGCAGTATTTT. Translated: CACQTGGFTDTQYF.